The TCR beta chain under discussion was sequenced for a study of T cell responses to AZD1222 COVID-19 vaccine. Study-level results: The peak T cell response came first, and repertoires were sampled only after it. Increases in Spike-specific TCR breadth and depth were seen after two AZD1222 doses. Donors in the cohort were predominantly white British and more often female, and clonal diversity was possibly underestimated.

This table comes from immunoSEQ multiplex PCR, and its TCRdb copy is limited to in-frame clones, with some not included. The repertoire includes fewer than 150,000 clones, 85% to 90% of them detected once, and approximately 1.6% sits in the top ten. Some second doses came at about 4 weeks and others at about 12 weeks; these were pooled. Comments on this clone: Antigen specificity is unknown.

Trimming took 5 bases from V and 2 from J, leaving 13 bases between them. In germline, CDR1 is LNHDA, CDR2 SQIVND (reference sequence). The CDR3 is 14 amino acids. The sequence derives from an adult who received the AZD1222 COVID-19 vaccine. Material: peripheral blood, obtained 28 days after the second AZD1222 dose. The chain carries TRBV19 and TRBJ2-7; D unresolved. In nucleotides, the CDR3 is TGTGCCAGTAGTGGTAGGACGCACACCTACGAGCAGTACGTC. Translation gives CASSGRTHTYEQYV.